This T cell receptor (beta chain) was identified in a study of T-cell memory formation after mild COVID-19. Across the whole study: The two donors had largely donor-specific TCR clusters.

The V end lost 3 bases, the J end lost 4 bases, and 13 bases lay between the germline ends. Germline CDR1 reads SGHRS; CDR2 reads YFSETQ. The CDR3 runs to 14 residues. Constant-segment primers were used for 5'RACE, and the resulting TCR alpha and TCR beta cDNA libraries carried sample barcodes and UMIs. TCRdb recomputed calls from the 5' RACE reads with MiXCR, one row per CDR3 protein. The sample has roughly 600,000 distinct CDR3 sequences; roughly 17% are singletons. This clonotype occurred a few times. This receptor was obtained from an adult woman who had mild COVID-19 (a few samples of this study predate the infection). Cell type and time point are not known. J is TRBJ1-2 and V is TRBV5-1; possible D gene TRBD1, 6 bases. The sample consisted of PBMCs or a T cell subset sorted from them (not recorded which). Here the CDR3 reads CASSSQQGGYGYTF. CDR3 nucleotide sequence: TGCGCCAGCAGCTCACAACAGGGTGGCTATGGCTACACCTTC.